The 4 T cell receptor beta chains given below trace back to one sample, sequenced in a study of shared clonotypes between healthy human individuals. Repertoires were generated with immunoSEQ multiplex PCR, while TCRdb's copy carries only in-frame clones and drops some. The sample comprises some 630,000 clones, around 96% of which are singletons, and around 0.1% rests with the top ten. The naive CD8 population came from CD45RO-negative cells selected for CCR7, without terminally differentiated effector memory CD45RA+ cells. Material: naive CD8+ T cells sorted from blood. The receptors originated from a woman aged 30 to 39 in good health.

CDR3 DNA sequence: TGTGCCAGCAGCTTGGTGACTAGCAGCTACGAGCAGTACTTC. Translated, it gives CASSLVTSSYEQYF. The V call is TRBV5-4, the J call TRBJ2-7, with 7 bases identical to TRBD2. Germline CDR1 SGHNT, CDR2 YYREEE (reference sequence). Trimming cost V 0 bases and J 3 bases; bases outside gene matches: 3. The CDR3 loop spans 14 amino acids.

The chain links TRBV19 to TRBJ1-1; D possibly corresponds to TRBD1 (5 bases). The CDR3 consists of 12 residues. The V end lost 3 bases, the J end lost 6 bases, and 8 bases lay between the germline ends. The germline V gene encodes CDR1 LNHDA and CDR2 SQIVND (reference sequence). The DNA of the CDR3 is TGTGCCAGTAGTATTTTAGGGGCTGAAGCTTTCTTT. Residues: CASSILGAEAFF.

V gene TRBV6-5 combines with J gene TRBJ2-7; a weak D match, TRBD2 (7 bases). Germline CDR1 and CDR2: MNHEY and SVGAGI. The length of the CDR3 is 16 residues. V dropped 2 bases and J dropped 4 bases, with 18 bases sitting between them. This CDR3 reads CASSYPLLRGGYEQYF. The CDR3 region has the DNA TGTGCCAGCAGTTACCCCCTACTTAGGGGGGGGTACGAGCAGTACTTC.

This chain uses TRBV6-5 with TRBJ1-6, with 8 bases aligning to TRBD1. V gave up 5 bases and J gave up 2 bases; unmatched junction bases: 2. In germline, CDR1 is MNHEY, CDR2 SVGAGI. This CDR3 contains 15 residues. The CDR3 DNA reads TGTGCCAGCAGTGCACAGGGGGCCTATAATTCACCCCTCCACTTT. The encoded protein is CASSAQGAYNSPLHF.